This paragraph reports one TCR beta chain. Its antigen is not identified. What was sequenced were expressed TCRB transcripts, since all of the isolated RNA had been reverse transcribed. Assay: immunoSEQ multiplex PCR; the TCRdb copy retains only in-frame clones and omits some. The sample includes about 350,000 clones, about 19% seen only once; the top ten take 0.044%. This sample stems from a study of beta chain features in type 1 diabetes. Sorted populations were all over 98% pure. Germline-derived CDR1 and CDR2 are SGHDT and YYEEEE. V was shortened by 5 bases and J by 5 bases, with 10 bases between the two germline ends. The CDR3 is made up of 13 amino acids. Study findings and constraints: It was possible that PCR favored shorter templates, equally so in patients and controls.

The genes are TRBV5-6 and TRBJ2-2; D may be TRBD2 (6 bases). The sequence was collected from a woman aged 18 to 35 in good health. The sample comprised naive CD4+ T cells from blood. CDR3 in amino acids: CASRLAGTGELFF. CDR3 DNA sequence: TGTGCCAGCAGACTAGCCGGTACCGGGGAGCTGTTTTTT.